This TCR beta chain was sequenced for a study of shared clonotypes between healthy human individuals. Deep-level assay runs were performed. Each subset's genomic DNA was split evenly across several immunoSEQ plates. Clones were read by immunoSEQ multiplex PCR, and TCRdb kept only the in-frame ones, dropping some. Found here are more than 500,000 clones, approximately 96% of them singletons; the top ten hold around 0.12%. In germline, CDR1 is WNHNN, CDR2 SYGVQD (reference sequence). The CDR3 is made up of 14 amino acids. J gave up 7 bases and V 0 bases, and 2 bases lay outside the gene matches. Terminally differentiated effector memory CD45RA+ cells were excluded by CCR7 positive selection of CD45RO-negative cells.

The sequenced material came from naive CD8+ T cells sorted from blood. This chain uses TRBV10-1 with TRBJ2-2; 7 positions agree with TRBD2. The clonotype originates from a young woman in good health. CDR3 residues: CASSESGGVGELFF. The CDR3 coding sequence is TGCGCCAGCAGTGAGTCTGGGGGGGTCGGGGAGCTGTTTTTT.